Listed below are T cell receptor beta chains from one sample, sequenced in a study of technical replicates of blood from a handful of donors. The assay was immunoSEQ multiplex PCR, and TCRdb's table has in-frame clones only and misses some. The sample holds tens of thousands of clones; around nine tenths are singletons and the top ten take 3.5% to 5%. The sample was PBMCs. The receptors here all came from a human donor in good health. Some clones in this sample may be carry-over from other donors' samples. CDR3s include the opening cysteine and the closing phenylalanine or tryptophan. D genes are given only for firm matches. Rows may omit the clone size; those that give it use once, few, many or a size class.

size,V,D,J,CDR3,DNA
NA,TRBV20-1,TRBD1,TRBJ1-2,CSASTGDGYTF,TGCAGTGCTAGCACAGGGGATGGCTACACCTTC
NA,TRBV30,NA,TRBJ2-5,CAWSSQETQYF,TGTGCCTGGAGTTCGCAAGAGACCCAGTACTTC
NA,TRBV13,TRBD2,TRBJ2-5,CASSLLTSGVKETQYF,TGTGCCAGCAGCCTATTAACTAGCGGAGTTAAAGAGACCCAGTACTTC
NA,TRBV29-1,NA,TRBJ2-7,CSVEVDQGLGEQYF,TGCAGCGTTGAAGTGGACCAGGGGCTAGGGGAGCAGTACTTC
NA,TRBV9,NA,TRBJ2-3,CASSAGQAGTDTQYF,TGTGCCAGCAGCGCCGGCCAGGCGGGGACAGATACGCAGTATTTT
NA,TRBV5-1,TRBD1,TRBJ2-2,CASSLGQGANTGELFF,TGCGCCAGCAGCTTAGGACAGGGGGCCAACACCGGGGAGCTGTTTTTT
NA,TRBV5-4,TRBD2,TRBJ2-3,CASSLRGGRILGDTQYF,TGTGCCAGCAGTCTGCGGGGGGGCCGTATTTTGGGGGATACGCAGTATTTT
NA,TRBV9,NA,TRBJ1-6,CASSVQADINSPLHF,TGTGCCAGCAGCGTGCAGGCAGATATTAATTCACCCCTCCACTTT
NA,TRBV18,TRBD1,TRBJ2-7,CASSPLPQGAVNEQYF,TGTGCCAGCTCACCTTTGCCACAGGGGGCTGTAAACGAGCAGTACTTC
NA,TRBV6-5,NA,TRBJ2-1,CASSPLARNNEQFF,TGTGCCAGCAGTCCCTTAGCCCGTAACAATGAGCAGTTCTTC
NA,TRBV11-2,TRBD2,TRBJ2-5,CASSTRTSQGTQYF,TGTGCCAGCAGCACCAGGACTAGCCAAGGGACCCAGTACTTC
NA,TRBV18,NA,TRBJ2-1,CASSLQGPNEQFF,TGTGCCAGCTCACTACAGGGCCCCAATGAGCAGTTCTTC
NA,TRBV7-8,NA,TRBJ1-6,CASSLARDSPLHF,TGTGCCAGCAGCTTAGCGCGGGATTCACCCCTCCACTTT
NA,TRBV15,NA,TRBJ2-7,CATSRLQSYEQYF,TGTGCCACCAGCAGATTGCAGTCCTACGAGCAGTACTTC
NA,TRBV11-1,NA,TRBJ1-2,CASSDRTTRGGNYGYTF,TGTGCCAGCAGCGACCGGACTACAAGGGGCGGCAACTATGGCTACACCTTC
NA,TRBV6-5,TRBD2,TRBJ2-7,CASGRLAGVYEQYF,TGTGCCAGCGGGAGACTAGCGGGAGTTTACGAGCAGTACTTC
NA,TRBV7-8,NA,TRBJ2-7,CASSTTGTLPPEQYF,TGTGCCAGCAGCACCACGGGGACTCTTCCACCCGAGCAGTACTTC
NA,TRBV7-6,NA,TRBJ2-7,CASSPDGREQYF,TGTGCCAGCAGCCCCGACGGGAGAGAGCAGTACTTC
NA,TRBV4-3,NA,TRBJ2-7,CASSQDAAGTSYEQYF,TGCGCCAGCAGCCAAGATGCGGCCGGTACTTCCTACGAGCAGTACTTC
once,TRBV6-5,NA,TRBJ2-7,CASSYRDNSYEQYF,TGTGCCAGCAGTTACCGGGACAACTCCTACGAGCAGTACTTC
NA,TRBV11-3,NA,TRBJ2-3,CASSQGGLGDSDTQYF,TGTGCCAGCAGCCAGGGGGGACTAGGCGACTCAGATACGCAGTATTTT
NA,TRBV6-9,TRBD2,TRBJ2-1,CASSWGLAGHEQFF,TGTGCCAGCAGTTGGGGACTAGCGGGACATGAGCAGTTCTTC
NA,TRBV5-1,NA,TRBJ2-7,CASSLAGNYEQYF,TGCGCCAGCAGCTTGGCAGGGAATTACGAGCAGTACTTC
NA,TRBV4-2,TRBD2,TRBJ2-7,CASSQASGREQYF,TGTGCCAGCAGCCAAGCTAGCGGGAGGGAACAGTACTTC
NA,TRBV25-1,TRBD1,TRBJ1-2,CASSEYRDSYGYTF,TGTGCCAGCAGTGAATACCGGGACAGCTATGGCTACACCTTC